This T cell receptor beta chain originates from a study of T cell repertoires in cytomegalovirus infection. About the study: Public TCR beta signature analysis indicated the presence of both CMV infection and matching HLA type.

TCRdb used MiXCR to reprocess the reads, holding one entry per CDR3 protein. The table records 450,000 to 600,000 distinct CDR3 sequences, roughly 34% of them present only once. Regarding the study as a whole: Dominating the ex vivo response were TCR beta clonotypes that were CMV-specific and HLA-C-restricted.

A remark on this clonotype: The antigen remains undetermined.

Looked up from germline, CDR1 is SGHDT and CDR2 is YYEEEE. J was trimmed by 5 bases and V by 4 bases; bases with no gene match: 11. CDR3 length equals 16 residues. The genes are TRBV5-6 and TRBJ2-2, with TRBD2 matching 7 bases. The receptor was isolated from a human donor in good health (CMV status not recorded). Some clones in this sample may be carry-over from other donors' samples. Sequencing used cultured PBMCs, obtained from culture after CMV antigen stimulation. CDR3 sequence reads: CASSMDLGGPTGELFF. The CDR3 DNA is TGTGCCAGCAGCATGGACTTGGGAGGGCCTACCGGGGAGCTGTTTTTT.